These 20 T cell receptor beta chains share one sample of origin, sequenced in a study of T cell changes during pregnancy in multiple sclerosis. The table came from immunoSEQ multiplex PCR; TCRdb's copy has only in-frame clones and leaves some out. The sample has some 40,000 clones, roughly nine tenths seen once; the top ten hold 4.7%. The sequences come from peripheral blood, collected in the second trimester of pregnancy. Receptors originate from a female donor in good health, enrolled as a control in a pregnancy study.

The count of this clone is one. The chain joins TRBV5-6 to TRBJ2-7; the D gene is possibly TRBD2 (6 bases). The germline V gene has CDR1 SGHDT and CDR2 YYEEEE. The CDR3 consists of 11 residues. Trimming shortened V by 3 bases and J by 12 bases, and 13 bases separated the two germline ends. The CDR3 protein is CASSSSWEAYF. DNA for the CDR3: TGTGCCAGCAGCTCTTCTTGGGAGGCGTACTTC.

The CDR3 nucleotides are TGTGCCAGTAGCCGACAGGGGAACTATGGCTACACCTTC. Translated, it gives CASSRQGNYGYTF. The chain recombines TRBV19 with TRBJ1-2, with 8 bases that match TRBD1. J was trimmed by 2 bases and V by 6 bases; bases with no gene match: 2. Germline CDR1 is LNHDA and CDR2 is SQIVND (reference sequence). The CDR3 runs to 13 residues.

This chain connects TRBV7-2 to TRBJ1-2; possible D gene TRBD1, 6 bases. The CDR3 extends over 16 amino acids. The germline V and J ends were trimmed by 1 base and 8 bases, with 20 bases remaining between them. Looked up from germline, CDR1 is SGHTA and CDR2 is FQGNSA. CDR3 in amino acids: CASSLGLGQFPRGYTF. The CDR3 DNA sequence: TGTGCCAGCAGCTTAGGCCTAGGACAGTTCCCCCGGGGCTACACCTTC.

The chain uses TRBV7-2 and TRBJ1-2, with D maybe TRBD1 (6 bases). The germline gives CDR1 SGHTA, CDR2 FQGNSA. This CDR3 is built from 13 residues. Trimming cost V 5 bases and J 2 bases, with 9 bases left between them. CDR3 in amino acids: CASSPTGNYGYTF. The CDR3 bases are TGTGCCAGCAGCCCTACAGGGAACTATGGCTACACCTTC.

The CDR3, as DNA: TGTGCCATCAGTCTGGGACTAGCGGGAGATAATGAGCAGTTCTTC. Residues: CAISLGLAGDNEQFF. V and J are TRBV10-3 and TRBJ2-1; 14 nucleotides match TRBD2. V lost 5 bases and J lost 7; bases outside the gene matches: 4. The CDR3 covers 15 residues. Germline V gene sequence: CDR1 ENHRY, CDR2 SYGVKD.

J is TRBJ2-1 and V is TRBV21-1; the D call in the table, TRBD2, was not verified against the DNA. TRBV21-1 is annotated as a pseudogene. The CDR3 runs 20 residues. The CDR3 region has the DNA TGTGCCAGCAGCAAATCTGGTAGCGGGAGGGCTCTCAGCTCCTACAATGAGCAGTTCTTC. This codes for CASSKSGSGRALSSYNEQFF.

The chain carries TRBV11-3 and TRBJ1-6, with TRBD1 identical over 10 bases. The ends lost 5 bases at V and 5 bases at J; junction bases unmatched: 3. The germline V gene has CDR1 SGHNT and CDR2 YENEEA. This CDR3 has 15 amino acids. This CDR3 reads CASSLGTGDNSPLHF. The CDR3 DNA follows: TGTGCCAGCAGCCTAGGGACAGGGGATAATTCACCCCTCCACTTT.

V usage is TRBV4-1 and J usage is TRBJ1-1; TRBD1 matches at 10 bases. CDR1 MGHRA and CDR2 YSYEKL come from the germline V gene. The CDR3 totals 16 residues. The V gene end was trimmed by 2 bases and the J gene end by 5 bases; junction bases not matched to a gene: 8. CDR3 coding DNA: TGCGCCAGCAGCCAACTCCCGGGACAGGGGTTGACTGAAGCTTTCTTT. This translates into CASSQLPGQGLTEAFF.

This chain connects TRBV25-1 to TRBJ2-1; no firm D call. The V and J ends lost 2 bases and 10 bases respectively, with 6 bases between them. Germline V CDR1 and CDR2: MGHDK, SYGVNS. This CDR3 is built from 11 residues. The CDR3: CASSEDLEQFF. CDR3 DNA sequence: TGTGCCAGCAGTGAAGACTTGGAGCAGTTCTTC.

The chain is built from TRBV14 and TRBJ1-2, with TRBD1 as a possible D gene (6 bases). The CDR3 spans 14 residues. Germline values: CDR1 SGHDN, CDR2 FVKESK. V gave up 0 bases and J gave up 7 bases, with 12 bases separating them. CDR3 sequence (DNA): TGTGCCAGCAGCCAAGACCTCCAGGGGTCTGGCTACACCTTC. Its protein product is CASSQDLQGSGYTF.

This chain uses TRBV5-1 with TRBJ2-7, with 8 bases identical to TRBD2. The CDR3 is 14 amino acids. The J segment lost 3 bases and the V segment lost 8 bases, leaving 10 bases of the junction unmatched. Germline V gene lookup returns CDR1 SGHRS and CDR2 YFSETQ. The CDR3 nucleotides read TGCGCCAGTGGTTTTACAGGGACTAGCTACGAGCAGTACTTC. Translation: CASGFTGTSYEQYF.

The chain uses TRBV9 and TRBJ1-3, with D hard to call. V lost 0 bases and J lost 0, with 4 bases in between. The CDR3 extends over 14 amino acids. Germline loops: CDR1 SGDLS, CDR2 YYNGEE. The CDR3 coding sequence is TGTGCCAGCAGCGTAGATCTCTCTGGAAACACCATATATTTT. It codes for CASSVDLSGNTIYF.

This chain uses TRBV7-8 with TRBJ1-1, with D possibly TRBD1 on 6 matching bases. The CDR3 consists of 16 residues. The germline V gene has CDR1 SGHVS and CDR2 FQNEAQ. V lost 1 base and J lost 3, with 15 bases in between. The CDR3 spells CASSLGPPRGDTEAFF. Written as DNA, the CDR3 is TGTGCCAGCAGCTTAGGGCCCCCCAGGGGAGACACTGAAGCTTTCTTT.

This rearrangement joins TRBV27 to TRBJ2-4; TRBD1 matches at 11 bases. The CDR3 covers 16 residues. Germline-derived CDR1 and CDR2 are MNHEY and SMNVEV (reference sequence). Trimming removed 5 bases from V and 1 base from J; junction bases left unmatched: 4. CDR3: CASSHGQGAAKNIQYF. The DNA for the CDR3 is TGTGCCAGCAGTCATGGACAGGGGGCGGCCAAAAACATTCAGTACTTC.

J is TRBJ1-1 and V is TRBV7-8, with 9 bases aligning to TRBD1. J was trimmed by 0 bases and V by 6 bases; bases with no gene match: 2. Germline assignment: CDR1 SGHVS and CDR2 FQNEAQ. The CDR3 has 14 amino acids. This CDR3 reads CASRQGAMNTEAFF. The CDR3 nucleotides read TGTGCCAGCAGACAGGGGGCGATGAACACTGAAGCTTTCTTT.

This rearrangement joins TRBV27 to TRBJ1-2; 9 bases map to TRBD1. This CDR3 has 14 amino acids. Trimming took 2 bases from V and 4 from J; bases not matched to a gene: 2. Germline V lookup: CDR1 MNHEY, CDR2 SMNVEV (reference sequence). DNA for the CDR3: TGTGCCAGCAGTTTAGGGGGACAGGGCTATGGCTACACCTTC. Encoded protein: CASSLGGQGYGYTF.

The sample holds a few counts of this clone. The chain is built from TRBV19 and TRBJ1-2; D possibly corresponds to TRBD1 (6 bases). Germline values: CDR1 LNHDA, CDR2 SQIVND (reference sequence). Trimming removed 6 bases at V and 8 bases at J, with 13 bases between. The CDR3 is made up of 12 amino acids. The CDR3 here is CASSVHRAGYTF. The CDR3 nucleotides are TGTGCCAGTAGCGTCCACAGGGCCGGCTACACCTTC.

The V gene is TRBV5-4, the J gene TRBJ2-1; D is perhaps TRBD2 (6 bases). Trimming stripped 0 bases from V and 4 bases from J, with 14 bases between. The CDR3 runs 16 residues. The germline V gene has CDR1 SGHNT and CDR2 YYREEE (reference sequence). CDR3 sequence: CASSLAFSGSYNEQFF. In nucleotides, the CDR3 is TGTGCCAGCAGCTTGGCCTTCAGCGGGTCTTACAATGAGCAGTTCTTC. Full variable domain (remainder filled in from reference TRBV5-4 and TRBJ2-1): ETGVTQSPTHLIKTRGQQVTLRCSSQSGHNTVSWYQQALGQGPQFIFQYYREEENGRGNFPPRFSGLQFPNYSSELNVNALELDDSALYLCASSLAFSGSYNEQFFGPGTRLTVL.

The rearrangement uses TRBV6-1 and TRBJ2-2; tentative D call: TRBD1 (6 bases). This CDR3 has 13 residues. Germline V gene lookup returns CDR1 MNHNS and CDR2 SASEGT. V was pared by 7 bases and J by 6 bases, with 12 bases between. The CDR3 nucleotides read TGTGCCAGCACTCCAGGGGTCCCCGGGGAGCTGTTTTTT. Translating it yields CASTPGVPGELFF.

This chain joins TRBV5-6 and TRBJ1-1, with 7 positions matching TRBD1. Germline trimming cut 4 bases from V and 0 bases from J; bases unmatched to any gene: 6. In germline, CDR1 is SGHDT, CDR2 YYEEEE. CDR3 size: 15 residues. The DNA of the CDR3 is TGTGCCAGCAGCCCGGGGGACAGACTGAACACTGAAGCTTTCTTT. As protein: CASSPGDRLNTEAFF.